The sample holds a few counts of the clone carrying this T cell receptor (beta chain). This record comes from a study of blood T cell repertoires in COVID-19. Study as a whole: Sources were T cells, B-cell-depleted T cells, or PBMCs; the material itself was cDNA or gDNA.

Germline loops: CDR1 SQVTM, CDR2 ANQGSEA. The length of the CDR3 is 14 residues. V lost 0 bases and J 4 bases, leaving 12 bases between the germline ends. The authors' processing: From reference gene primer amplification, estimates of nucleated cell counts were derived. TCRdb keeps only in-frame clones here, not all; method: immunoSEQ multiplex PCR. V, J and clone size are those of that table, while D and trimming were read from the DNA. The sample contains 300,000 or so clones, more than 75% of which appear only once. The V and J genes are TRBV29-1 and TRBJ1-2; D unresolved. The receptor was derived from a man aged 45-65 years with active or convalescent COVID-19. Sequenced input: peripheral blood. The CDR3 reads CSVEDHNRVYGYTF. The CDR3 DNA is TGCAGCGTTGAAGATCACAACAGAGTCTATGGCTACACCTTC.